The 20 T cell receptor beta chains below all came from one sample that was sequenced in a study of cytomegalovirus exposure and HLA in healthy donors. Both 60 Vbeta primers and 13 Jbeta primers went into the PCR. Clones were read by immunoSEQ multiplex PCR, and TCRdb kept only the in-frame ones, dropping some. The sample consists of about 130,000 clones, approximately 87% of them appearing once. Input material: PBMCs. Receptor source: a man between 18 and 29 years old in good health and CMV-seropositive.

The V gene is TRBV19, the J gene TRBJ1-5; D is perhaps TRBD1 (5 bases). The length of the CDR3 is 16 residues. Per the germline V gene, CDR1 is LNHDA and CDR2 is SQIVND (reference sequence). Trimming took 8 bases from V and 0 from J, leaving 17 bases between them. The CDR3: CASSSRGDASNQPQHF. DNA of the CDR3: TGTGCCAGTTCGAGCCGGGGGGATGCTAGCAATCAGCCCCAGCATTTT.

Written as DNA, the CDR3 is TGTGCCAGCAGCCCCAGTTCGGGGGTAACGGATACGCAGTATTTT. This translates into CASSPSSGVTDTQYF. This chain uses TRBV28 with TRBJ2-3; D possibly corresponds to TRBD2 (6 bases). The CDR3 contains 15 residues. With 6 bases removed from V and 6 bases from J, the gap between germline ends came to 19 bases. Germline V gene sequence: CDR1 MDHEN, CDR2 SYDVKM.

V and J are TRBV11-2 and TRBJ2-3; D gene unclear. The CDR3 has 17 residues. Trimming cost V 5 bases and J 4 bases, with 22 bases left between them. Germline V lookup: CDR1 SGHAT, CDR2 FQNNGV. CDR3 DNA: TGTGCCAGCAGCCCCCCCCTGGGTCTAGTGGATGCAGATACGCAGTATTTT. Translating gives CASSPPLGLVDADTQYF.

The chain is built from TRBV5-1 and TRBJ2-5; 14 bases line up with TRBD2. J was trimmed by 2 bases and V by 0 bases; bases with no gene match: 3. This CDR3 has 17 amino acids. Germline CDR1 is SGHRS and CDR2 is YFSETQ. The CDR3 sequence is CASSLGGLAGGQETQYF. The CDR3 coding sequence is TGCGCCAGCAGCTTGGGCGGACTAGCGGGGGGACAAGAGACCCAGTACTTC.

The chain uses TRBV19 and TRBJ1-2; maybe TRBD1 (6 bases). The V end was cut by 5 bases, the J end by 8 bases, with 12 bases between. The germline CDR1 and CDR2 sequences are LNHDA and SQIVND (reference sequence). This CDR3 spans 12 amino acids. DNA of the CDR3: TGTGCCAGTAGTTCAGGGGCCTTCGGCTACACCTTC. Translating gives CASSSGAFGYTF.

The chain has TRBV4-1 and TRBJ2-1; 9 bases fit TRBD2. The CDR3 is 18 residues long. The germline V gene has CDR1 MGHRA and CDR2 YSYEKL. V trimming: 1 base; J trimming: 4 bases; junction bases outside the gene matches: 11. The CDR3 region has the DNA TGCGCCAGCAGCCAAGCCTTGGGGGCGGGGGGGCGGTACAATGAGCAGTTCTTC. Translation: CASSQALGAGGRYNEQFF.

CDR3 sequence (DNA): TGTGCCAGCAGCTTAGTAGGGGACAGGGCCCGGGATGGCTACACCTTC. The encoded protein is CASSLVGDRARDGYTF. The chain carries TRBV11-2 and TRBJ1-2; 9 bases are a match to TRBD1. Germline lookup yields CDR1 SGHAT and CDR2 FQNNGV. This CDR3 region has 16 residues. V gave up 1 base and J gave up 6 bases; unmatched junction bases: 9.

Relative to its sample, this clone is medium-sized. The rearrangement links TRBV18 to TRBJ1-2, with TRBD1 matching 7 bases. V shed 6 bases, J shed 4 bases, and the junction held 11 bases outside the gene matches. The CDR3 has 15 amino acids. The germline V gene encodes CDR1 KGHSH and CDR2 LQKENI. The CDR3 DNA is TGTGCCAGCTCCATCGACAGGGAAGGGCTCTATGGCTACACCTTC. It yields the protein CASSIDREGLYGYTF.

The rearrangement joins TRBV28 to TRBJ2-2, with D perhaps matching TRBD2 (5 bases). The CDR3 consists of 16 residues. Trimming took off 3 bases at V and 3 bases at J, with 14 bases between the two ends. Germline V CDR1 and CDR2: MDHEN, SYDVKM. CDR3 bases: TGTGCCAGCAGTTTTCGGACTGAGGGAGACACCGGGGAGCTGTTTTTT. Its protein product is CASSFRTEGDTGELFF.

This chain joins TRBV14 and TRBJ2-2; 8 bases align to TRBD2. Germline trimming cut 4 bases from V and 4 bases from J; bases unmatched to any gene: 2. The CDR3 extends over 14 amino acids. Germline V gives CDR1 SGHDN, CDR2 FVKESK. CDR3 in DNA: TGTGCCAGCAGCCTGGGACTAGGCACCGGGGAGCTGTTTTTT. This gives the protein CASSLGLGTGELFF.

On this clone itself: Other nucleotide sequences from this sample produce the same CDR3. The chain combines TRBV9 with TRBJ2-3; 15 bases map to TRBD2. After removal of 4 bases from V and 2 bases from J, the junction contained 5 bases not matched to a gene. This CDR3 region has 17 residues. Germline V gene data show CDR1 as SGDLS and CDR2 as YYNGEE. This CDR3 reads CASSPRTSGGATDTQYF. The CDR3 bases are TGTGCCAGCAGCCCGAGGACTAGCGGGGGGGCCACAGATACGCAGTATTTT.

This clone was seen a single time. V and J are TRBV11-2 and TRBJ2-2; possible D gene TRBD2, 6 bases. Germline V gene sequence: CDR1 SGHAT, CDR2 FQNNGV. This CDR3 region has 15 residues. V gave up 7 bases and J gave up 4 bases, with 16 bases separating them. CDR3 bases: TGTGCCAGCATCCGGCGGGGCGATTCCACCGGGGAGCTGTTTTTT. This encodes CASIRRGDSTGELFF.

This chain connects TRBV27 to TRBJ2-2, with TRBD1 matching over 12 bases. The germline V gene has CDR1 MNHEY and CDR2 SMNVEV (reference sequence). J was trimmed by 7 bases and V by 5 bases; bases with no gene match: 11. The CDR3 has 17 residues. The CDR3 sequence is CASSLTSGTGGGGELFF. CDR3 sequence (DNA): TGTGCCAGCAGTCTCACGTCCGGGACAGGGGGCGGCGGGGAGCTGTTTTTT.

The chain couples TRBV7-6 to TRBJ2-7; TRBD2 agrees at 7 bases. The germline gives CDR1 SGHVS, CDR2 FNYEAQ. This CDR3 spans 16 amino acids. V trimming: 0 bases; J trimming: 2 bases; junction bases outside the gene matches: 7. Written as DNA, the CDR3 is TGTGCCAGCAGCTTAGCGATATCGACTAGCCCCTACGAGCAGTACTTC. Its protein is CASSLAISTSPYEQYF.

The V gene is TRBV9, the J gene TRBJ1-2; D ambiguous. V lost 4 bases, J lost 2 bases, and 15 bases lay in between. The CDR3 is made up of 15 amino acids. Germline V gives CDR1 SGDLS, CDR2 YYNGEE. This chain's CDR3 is CASSPPREANYGYTF. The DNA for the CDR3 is TGTGCCAGCAGCCCCCCGAGGGAGGCGAACTATGGCTACACCTTC.

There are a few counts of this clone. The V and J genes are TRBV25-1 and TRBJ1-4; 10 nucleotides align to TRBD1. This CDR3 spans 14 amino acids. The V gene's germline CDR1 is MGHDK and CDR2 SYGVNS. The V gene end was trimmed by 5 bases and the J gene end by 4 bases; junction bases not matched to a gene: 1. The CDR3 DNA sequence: TGTGCCAGCAGTTGGACAGGGGGTAATGAAAAACTGTTTTTT. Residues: CASSWTGGNEKLFF.

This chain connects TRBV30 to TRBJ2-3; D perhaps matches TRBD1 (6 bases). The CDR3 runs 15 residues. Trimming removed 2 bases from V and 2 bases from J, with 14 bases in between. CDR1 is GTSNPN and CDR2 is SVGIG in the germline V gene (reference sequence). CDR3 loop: CAWSPGVGYTDTQYF. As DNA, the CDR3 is TGTGCCTGGAGTCCAGGGGTTGGGTACACAGATACGCAGTATTTT.

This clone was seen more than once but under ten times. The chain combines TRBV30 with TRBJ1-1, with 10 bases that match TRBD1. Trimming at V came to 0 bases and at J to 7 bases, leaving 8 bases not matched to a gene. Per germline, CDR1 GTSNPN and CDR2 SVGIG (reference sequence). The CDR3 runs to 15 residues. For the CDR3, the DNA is TGTGCCTGGAGTGTACGGGGTGGGACAGGGGTTGAAGCTTTCTTT. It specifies CAWSVRGGTGVEAFF.

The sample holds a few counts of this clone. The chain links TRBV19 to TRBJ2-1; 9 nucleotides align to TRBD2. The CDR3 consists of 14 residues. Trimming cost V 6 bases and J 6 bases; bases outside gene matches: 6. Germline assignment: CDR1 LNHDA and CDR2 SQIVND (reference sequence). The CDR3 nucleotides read TGTGCCAGTAGGGGCGGGGGGGAAAGCAATGAGCAGTTCTTC. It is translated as CASRGGGESNEQFF.

The CDR3 is CASSPVLAGAFNYGYTF. CDR3 nucleotide sequence: TGTGCCAGCAGTCCAGTTCTTGCGGGGGCCTTTAACTATGGCTACACCTTC. The rearrangement joins TRBV28 to TRBJ1-2; maybe TRBD1 (6 bases). Trimming took 5 bases from V and 1 from J, leaving 20 bases between them. Germline assignment: CDR1 MDHEN and CDR2 SYDVKM. This CDR3 is 17 amino acids long.